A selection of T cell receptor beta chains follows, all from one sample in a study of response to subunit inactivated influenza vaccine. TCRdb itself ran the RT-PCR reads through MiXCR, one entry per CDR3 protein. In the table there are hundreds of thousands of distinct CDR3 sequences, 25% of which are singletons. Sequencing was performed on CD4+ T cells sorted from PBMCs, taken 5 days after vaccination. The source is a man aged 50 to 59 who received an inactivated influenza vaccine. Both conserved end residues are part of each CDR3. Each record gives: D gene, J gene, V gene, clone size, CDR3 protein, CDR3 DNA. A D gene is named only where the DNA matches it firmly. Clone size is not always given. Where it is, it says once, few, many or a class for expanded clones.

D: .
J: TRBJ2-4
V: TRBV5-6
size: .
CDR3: CASSLGPTSPNIQYF
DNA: TGTGCCAGCAGCTTGGGACCGACTTCCCCGAACATTCAGTACTTC

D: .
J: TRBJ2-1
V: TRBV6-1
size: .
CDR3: CASSGGRSSYNEQFF
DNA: TGTGCCAGCAGCGGGGGACGAAGCTCCTACAATGAGCAGTTCTTC

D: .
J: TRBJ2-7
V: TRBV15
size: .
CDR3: CATSVRTALLWEQYF
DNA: TGTGCCACCAGCGTCCGGACAGCCTTGCTATGGGAGCAGTACTTC

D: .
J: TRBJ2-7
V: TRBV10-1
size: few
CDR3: CASSEFTAYEQYF
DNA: TGCGCCAGCAGTGAGTTTACAGCCTACGAGCAGTACTTC

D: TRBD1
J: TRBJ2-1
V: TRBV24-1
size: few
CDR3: CATSDLGDRGRGEQFF
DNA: TGTGCCACCAGTGATTTGGGGGACAGGGGTAGGGGTGAGCAGTTCTTC

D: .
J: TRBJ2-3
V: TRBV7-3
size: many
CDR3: CASSPFTTSTDTQYF
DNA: TGTGCCAGCAGCCCCTTTACCACTAGCACAGATACGCAGTATTTT

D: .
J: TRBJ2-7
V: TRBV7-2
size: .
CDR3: CASSLGSFSYEQYF
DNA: TGTGCCAGCAGCTTAGGGAGCTTCTCCTACGAGCAGTACTTC

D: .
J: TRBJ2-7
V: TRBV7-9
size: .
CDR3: CASSLSGGPFSYEQYF
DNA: TGTGCCAGCAGCTTGTCCGGGGGACCCTTTTCCTACGAGCAGTACTTC

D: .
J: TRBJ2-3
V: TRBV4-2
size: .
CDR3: CASSQDSGRSTDTQYF
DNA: TGTGCCAGCAGCCAAGATAGTGGCAGAAGCACAGATACGCAGTATTTT

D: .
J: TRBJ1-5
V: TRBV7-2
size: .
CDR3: CASRKTGLASNQPQHF
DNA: TGTGCCAGCCGAAAAACAGGGTTAGCGAGCAATCAGCCCCAGCATTTT

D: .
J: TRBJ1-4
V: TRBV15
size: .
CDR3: CATKTGPNEKLFF
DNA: TGTGCCACAAAGACAGGACCTAATGAAAAACTGTTTTTT

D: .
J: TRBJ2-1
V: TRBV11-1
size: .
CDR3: CASSFPGTGNSGMSYNEQFF
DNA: TGTGCCAGCAGCTTCCCCGGGACGGGAAATAGCGGAATGTCCTACAATGAGCAGTTCTTC

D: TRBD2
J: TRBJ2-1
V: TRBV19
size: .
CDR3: CASSITGTSGSRNEQFF
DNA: TGTGCCAGTAGTATAACCGGGACTAGCGGGAGCAGGAATGAGCAGTTCTTC

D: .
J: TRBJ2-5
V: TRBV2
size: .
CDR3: CASSPNREGTQYF
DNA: TGTGCCAGCAGCCCAAATAGGGAAGGGACCCAGTACTTC

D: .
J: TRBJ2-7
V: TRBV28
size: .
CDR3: CASKSHSISYEQYF
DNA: TGTGCCAGCAAGTCGCATAGCATATCCTACGAGCAGTACTTC

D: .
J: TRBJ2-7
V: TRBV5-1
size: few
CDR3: CASSSAVVPPRDEQYF
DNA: TGCGCCAGCAGCTCGGCGGTAGTCCCTCCCAGGGACGAGCAGTACTTC

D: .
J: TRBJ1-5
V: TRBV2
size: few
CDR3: CASRLSRSNQPQHF
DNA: TGTGCCAGCAGATTAAGTCGGTCTAATCAGCCCCAGCATTTT

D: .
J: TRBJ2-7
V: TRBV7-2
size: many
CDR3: CASSQGIRRYEQYF
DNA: TGTGCCAGCAGCCAAGGGATCAGAAGGTACGAGCAGTACTTC

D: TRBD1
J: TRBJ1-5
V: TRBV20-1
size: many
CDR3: CSATTGGGAQHF
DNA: TGCAGTGCAACAACAGGGGGCGGGGCCCAGCATTTT

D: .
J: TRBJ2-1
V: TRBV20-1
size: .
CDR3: CSARRQGNEQFF
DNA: TGCAGTGCTAGACGGCAGGGAAATGAGCAGTTCTTC

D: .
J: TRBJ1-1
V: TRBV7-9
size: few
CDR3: CASSRREGYTEAFF
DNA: TGTGCCAGCAGCCGACGGGAGGGGTACACTGAAGCTTTCTTT

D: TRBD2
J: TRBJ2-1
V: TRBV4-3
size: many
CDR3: CASSQDGGRSGEFF
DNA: TGCGCCAGCAGCCAAGATGGCGGGAGGTCAGGTGAGTTCTTC

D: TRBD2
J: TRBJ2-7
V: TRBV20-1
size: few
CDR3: CSADPGTSEPYEQYF
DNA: TGCAGTGCTGACCCCGGGACTAGCGAGCCCTACGAGCAGTACTTC

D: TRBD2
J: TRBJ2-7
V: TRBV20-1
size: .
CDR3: CSALSGRAFEQYF
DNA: TGCAGTGCCCTTAGCGGGAGGGCCTTTGAGCAGTACTTC

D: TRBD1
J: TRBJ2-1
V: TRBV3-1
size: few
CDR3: CASSLGQGAGNEQFF
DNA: TGTGCCAGCAGCCTGGGACAGGGGGCGGGAAATGAGCAGTTCTTC

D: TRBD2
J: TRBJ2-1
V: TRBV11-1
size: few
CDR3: CASRQKQGTSDYNEQFF
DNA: TGTGCCAGCAGACAGAAACAGGGGACTAGCGACTACAATGAGCAGTTCTTC

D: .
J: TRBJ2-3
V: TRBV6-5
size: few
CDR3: CASSYSKAWDTQYF
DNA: TGTGCCAGCAGTTACTCGAAGGCCTGGGATACGCAGTATTTT

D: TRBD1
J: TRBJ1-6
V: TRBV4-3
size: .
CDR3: CASSQDQEGAWSPLHF
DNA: TGCGCCAGCAGCCAAGATCAAGAGGGGGCATGGTCACCCCTCCACTTT

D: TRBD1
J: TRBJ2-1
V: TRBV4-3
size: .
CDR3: CASSQVNRGNNEQFF
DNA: TGCGCCAGCAGCCAAGTTAACAGGGGGAACAATGAGCAGTTCTTC

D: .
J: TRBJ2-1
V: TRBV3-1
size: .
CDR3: CASSQDGGDYNEQFF
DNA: TGTGCCAGCAGCCAAGACGGAGGAGACTACAATGAGCAGTTCTTC

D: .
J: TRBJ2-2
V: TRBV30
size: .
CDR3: CAWSGQGHGELFF
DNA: TGTGCCTGGAGTGGTCAAGGGCACGGGGAGCTGTTTTTT

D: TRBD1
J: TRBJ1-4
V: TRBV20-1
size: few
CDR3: CSALGQGTEKLFF
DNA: TGCAGTGCCCTAGGACAGGGGACGGAAAAACTGTTTTTT

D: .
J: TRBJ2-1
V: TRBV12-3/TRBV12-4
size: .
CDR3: CASSLHRVYEQFF
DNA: TGTGCCAGCAGTTTACACAGGGTCTATGAGCAGTTCTTC

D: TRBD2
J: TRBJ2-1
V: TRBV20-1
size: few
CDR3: CSAFSGGYNEQFF
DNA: TGCAGTGCTTTTAGCGGGGGGTACAATGAGCAGTTCTTC

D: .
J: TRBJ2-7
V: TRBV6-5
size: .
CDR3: CASSYSRDGAYEQYF
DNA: TGTGCCAGCAGTTACTCCCGGGACGGAGCCTACGAGCAGTACTTC

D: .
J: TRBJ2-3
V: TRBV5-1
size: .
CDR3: CASSPVRTDTQYF
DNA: TGCGCCAGCAGCCCCGTCCGCACAGATACGCAGTATTTT

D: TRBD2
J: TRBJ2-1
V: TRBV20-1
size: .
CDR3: CSARFSSGDNEQFF
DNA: TGCAGTGCTAGATTTTCTAGCGGGGACAATGAGCAGTTCTTC

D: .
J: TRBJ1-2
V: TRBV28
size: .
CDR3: CASSNTNYGYTF
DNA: TGTGCCAGCAGCAATACTAACTATGGCTACACCTTC

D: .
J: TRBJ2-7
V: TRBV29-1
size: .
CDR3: CSVAEDGYEQYF
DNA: TGCAGCGTTGCGGAGGACGGCTACGAGCAGTACTTC

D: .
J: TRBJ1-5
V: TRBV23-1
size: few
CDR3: CASSQPGLRGNQPQHF
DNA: TGCGCCAGCAGTCAGCCGGGACTGAGAGGCAATCAGCCCCAGCATTTT

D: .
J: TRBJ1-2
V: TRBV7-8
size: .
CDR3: CASSLAGFLGYTF
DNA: TGTGCCAGCAGCTTAGCAGGCTTTCTTGGCTACACCTTC

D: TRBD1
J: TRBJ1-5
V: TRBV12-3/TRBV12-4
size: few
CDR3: CASRLGQGNQPQHF
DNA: TGTGCCAGCAGATTGGGACAGGGGAATCAGCCCCAGCATTTT

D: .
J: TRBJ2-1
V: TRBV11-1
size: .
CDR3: CASSFDFDSYNEQFF
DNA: TGTGCCAGCAGCTTCGACTTCGATTCCTACAATGAGCAGTTCTTC

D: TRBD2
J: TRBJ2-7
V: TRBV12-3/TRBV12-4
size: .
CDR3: CASSPLGTSGEQYF
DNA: TGTGCCAGCAGTCCCCTCGGGACTAGCGGGGAGCAGTACTTC

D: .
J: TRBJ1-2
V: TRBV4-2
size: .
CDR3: CASSQVVTGYGYTF
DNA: TGTGCCAGCAGCCAAGTTGTTACAGGTTATGGCTACACCTTC

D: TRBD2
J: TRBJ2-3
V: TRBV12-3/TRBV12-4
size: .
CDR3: CASSFSSGSKDTQYF
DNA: TGTGCCAGCAGTTTTTCTAGCGGGTCCAAAGATACGCAGTATTTT

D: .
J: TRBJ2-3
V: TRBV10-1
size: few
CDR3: CASSEDGDSTDTQYF
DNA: TGCGCCAGCAGTGAGGACGGGGACAGCACAGATACGCAGTATTTT

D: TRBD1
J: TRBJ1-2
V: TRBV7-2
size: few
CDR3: CASSLSQGAIGYTF
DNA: TGTGCCAGCAGCTTAAGTCAGGGGGCGATTGGCTACACCTTC

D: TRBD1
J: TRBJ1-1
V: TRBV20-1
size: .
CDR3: CSALRGPGTEAFF
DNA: TGCAGTGCCCTCAGGGGGCCGGGCACTGAAGCTTTCTTT

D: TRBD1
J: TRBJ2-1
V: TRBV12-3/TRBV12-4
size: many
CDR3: CASSPRRTGGSEQFF
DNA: TGTGCCAGCAGTCCCCGTAGGACAGGGGGCAGTGAGCAGTTCTTC

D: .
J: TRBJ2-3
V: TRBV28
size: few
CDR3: CASSLERHTQYF
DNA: TGTGCCAGCAGTTTAGAGCGACATACGCAGTATTTT

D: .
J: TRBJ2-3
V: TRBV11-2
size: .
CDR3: CASSTLRGRTDTQYF
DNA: TGTGCCAGCAGCACGCTCCGAGGCCGCACAGATACGCAGTATTTT

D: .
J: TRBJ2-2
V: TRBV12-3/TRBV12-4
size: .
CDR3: CASSLYTGELFF
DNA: TGTGCCAGCAGTTTATACACCGGGGAGCTGTTTTTT

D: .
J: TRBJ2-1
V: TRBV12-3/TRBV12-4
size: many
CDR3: CASSFASVNEQFF
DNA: TGTGCCAGCAGTTTTGCTAGCGTAAATGAGCAGTTCTTC

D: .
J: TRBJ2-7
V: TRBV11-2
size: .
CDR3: CASSLMAGPYEQYF
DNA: TGTGCCAGCAGCTTAATGGCAGGGCCCTACGAGCAGTACTTC